Only a few counts were recorded for the clone carrying this T cell receptor (beta chain). Its target is not known. This sample stems from a study of blood T cells in healthy people across ages. General observations from the study: Comparison with aged donors showed that long-lived donors had more naive CD4+ cells and higher diversity. Because donor CMV status was unknown, expanded clonotype changes were possibly confounded.

Total RNA extraction produced at least 5.5 micrograms (per sample) for the study. The authors ran a second PCR of 7 to 11 cycles using a sample-barcoded 5' primer and a J-beta primer mix. TCRdb processed the 5' RACE reads anew with MiXCR; each CDR3 protein has one entry. Of about 830,000 distinct CDR3 sequences in the sample, over 45% were seen once. The specimen sequenced was blood. The receptor was isolated from a man aged 25-40 years in good health.

CDR3 in DNA: TGCAGCGTGCGTATCGGGACAGGGGGGAACATTCAGTACTTC. Translating gives CSVRIGTGGNIQYF. The chain links TRBV29-1 to TRBJ2-4; 11 positions match TRBD1. CDR1 and CDR2 (germline): SQVTM, ANQGSEA. Losses at the gene ends were 6 bases for V and 7 bases for J; bases not matched to a gene: 8. The length of the CDR3 is 14 residues.